This T cell receptor beta chain was sequenced in a study of T cell responses to AZD1222 COVID-19 vaccine. The V gene lost 4 bases and the J gene lost 3 bases, with 15 bases spanning the gap. The germline gives CDR1 SGHRS, CDR2 YFSETQ. The CDR3 loop spans 15 amino acids. Sequencing was performed with immunoSEQ multiplex PCR; in TCRdb, only in-frame clones are kept and a portion is missing. Of approximately 150,000 clones listed, roughly nine tenths are singletons. This clonotype was sampled from an adult who received the AZD1222 COVID-19 vaccine. The sequenced sample was peripheral blood, obtained 28 days after the second AZD1222 dose. J is TRBJ2-3 and V is TRBV5-1; D is tentatively TRBD1 or TRBD2 (7 bases each). The CDR3 here is CASSGYRGGTDTQYF. In nucleotides, the CDR3 is TGCGCCAGCAGCGGATACAGGGGAGGGACAGATACGCAGTATTTT.